This T cell receptor beta chain was sequenced in a study of blood T cells in healthy people across ages. Overall study findings and caveats: More naive CD4+ cells and higher diversity marked long-lived donors relative to aged donors.

Note on this clonotype: The antigen is unknown.

The CDR3 consists of 14 residues. V was pared by 5 bases and J by 1 base, with 11 bases between. Germline values: CDR1 MRHNA, CDR2 SNTAGT. With a J-beta primer mix and a sample-barcoded 5' primer, a second PCR ran 7 to 11 cycles. MiXCR, run by TCRdb on the 5' RACE reads, gives a single entry per CDR3 protein. The sample lists approximately 730,000 distinct CDR3 sequences; about 55% were seen once. The chain couples TRBV6-4 to TRBJ2-5; TRBD2 might be the D (6 bases). The TCR was taken from a man of 80 years or more in good health. Sequenced input: blood. CDR3 bases: TGTGCCAGCAGTACGAACGGGGGCCAAGAGACCCAGTACTTC. Its protein is CASSTNGGQETQYF.